This T cell receptor (beta chain) came from a study of shared clonotypes between healthy human individuals. General observations from the study: Only blood was sampled; tissue repertoires likely differ.

Naive CD8 isolation took CD45RO-negative cells positively selected for CCR7 and excluded terminally differentiated effector memory CD45RA+ cells. To note about this clone: As yet, its antigen is unknown.

Using around 200 ng DNA, about 29,000 T cell genomes, the sorted-subset replicate PCRs were run. Using immunoSEQ multiplex PCR, the repertoire was profiled, and TCRdb retains in-frame clones only, with some absent. Here the sample spans about 750,000 clones, 80% to 95% being singletons. The receptor was derived from a man aged 25-45 years in good health. The sequenced sample consisted of naive CD8+ T cells sorted from blood.

The CDR3, as DNA: TGCGCCAGCAAAAGCGGGTTTGGTGAGCAGTTCTTC. Its translation: CASKSGFGEQFF. The V and J genes are TRBV10-1 and TRBJ2-1; maybe TRBD2 (6 bases). Trimming removed 7 bases at V and 9 bases at J, with 13 bases between. Germline V gene sequence: CDR1 WNHNN, CDR2 SYGVQD (reference sequence). This CDR3 region has 12 residues.